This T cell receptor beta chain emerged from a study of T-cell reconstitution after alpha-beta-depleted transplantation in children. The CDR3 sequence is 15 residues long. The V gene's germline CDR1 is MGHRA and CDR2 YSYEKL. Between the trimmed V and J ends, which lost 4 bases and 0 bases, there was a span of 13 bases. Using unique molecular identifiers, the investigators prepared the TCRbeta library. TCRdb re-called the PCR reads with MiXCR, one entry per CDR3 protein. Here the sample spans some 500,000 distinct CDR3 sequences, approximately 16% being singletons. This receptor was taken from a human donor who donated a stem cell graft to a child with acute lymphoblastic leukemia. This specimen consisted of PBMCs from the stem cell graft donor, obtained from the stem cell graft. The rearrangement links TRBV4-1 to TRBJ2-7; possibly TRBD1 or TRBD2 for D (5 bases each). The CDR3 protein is CASSPGTVGSYEQYF. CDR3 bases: TGCGCCAGCAGCCCAGGGACGGTCGGCTCCTACGAGCAGTACTTC.